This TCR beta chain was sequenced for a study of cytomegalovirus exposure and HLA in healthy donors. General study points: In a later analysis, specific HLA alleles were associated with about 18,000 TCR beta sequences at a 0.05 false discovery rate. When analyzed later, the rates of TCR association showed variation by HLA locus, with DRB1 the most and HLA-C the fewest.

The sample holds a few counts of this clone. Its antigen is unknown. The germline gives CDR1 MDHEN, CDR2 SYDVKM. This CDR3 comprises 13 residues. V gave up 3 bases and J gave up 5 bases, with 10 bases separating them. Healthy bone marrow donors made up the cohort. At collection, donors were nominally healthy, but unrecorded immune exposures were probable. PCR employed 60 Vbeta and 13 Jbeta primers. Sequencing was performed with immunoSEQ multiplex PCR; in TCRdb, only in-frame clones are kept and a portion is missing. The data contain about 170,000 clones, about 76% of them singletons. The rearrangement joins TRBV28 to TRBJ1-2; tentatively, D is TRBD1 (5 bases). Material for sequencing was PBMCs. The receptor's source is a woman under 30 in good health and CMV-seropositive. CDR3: CASSLVAGYGYTF. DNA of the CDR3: TGTGCCAGCAGTTTGGTGGCAGGGTATGGCTACACCTTC.